These 14 T cell receptor beta chains were sequenced from one sample in a study of T cells in Graves' hyperthyroidism and ophthalmopathy. RNA transcripts served as the template for amplifying TCR beta CDR3 regions. Primed by the HTBI set, a first-round RT-PCR was run on the TCR CDR3. TCRdb analysed the multiplex PCR reads with MiXCR anew, one entry per CDR3 protein. The sample consists of 600,000 to 700,000 distinct CDR3 sequences, approximately 15% of them appearing once. The sample taken for sequencing was blood. Receptor source: a woman in her 40s with Graves' ophthalmopathy.

This clonotype came up many times. The rearrangement links TRBV20-1 to TRBJ1-5, with D possibly TRBD1 on 6 matching bases. This CDR3 has 18 residues. Trimming took off 1 base at V and 7 bases at J, with 26 bases between the two ends. Germline-derived CDR1 and CDR2 are DFQATT and SNEGSKA (reference sequence). CDR3 nucleotide sequence: TGCAGTGCTAGAGGCCTTGCCCTCGGACTGGGGGCTAGACAGCCCCAGCATTTT. Protein product: CSARGLALGLGARQPQHF.

There are a few counts of this clonotype. The V call is TRBV11-3, the J call TRBJ2-1; 13 bases agree with TRBD2. Germline values: CDR1 SGHNT, CDR2 YENEEA. V lost 5 bases to trimming and J lost 9 bases; unmatched junction nucleotides: 7. The CDR3 runs 15 residues. The CDR3 DNA reads TGTGCCAGCAGCCGCGGACTAGCGGGAGCGGGTGAGCAGTTCTTC. Translation gives CASSRGLAGAGEQFF. Full variable domain (rest looked up from reference TRBV11-3 and TRBJ2-1): EAGVVQSPRYKIIEKKQPVAFWCNPISGHNTLYWYLQNLGQGPELLIRYENEEAVDDSQLPKDRFSAERLKGVDSTLKIQPAELGDSAVYLCASSRGLAGAGEQFFGPGTRLTVL.

This clonotype was recorded many times. V and J are TRBV30 and TRBJ1-1; possible D gene TRBD1, 6 bases. The germline V gene has CDR1 GTSNPN and CDR2 SVGIG (reference sequence). V shed 2 bases and J shed 5 bases, with 12 bases lying between them. This CDR3 contains 13 residues. DNA for the CDR3: TGTGCCTGGAGTTTCGGCCAGGGGACTGAAGCTTTCTTT. It yields the protein CAWSFGQGTEAFF.

This clonotype has ten or more counts. Here the CDR3 DNA reads TGTGCCAGCAGCCCCAGACGCAGCACAGATACGCAGTATTTT. Translating gives CASSPRRSTDTQYF. This sequence joins TRBV11-1 and TRBJ2-3; no definite D call. This CDR3 region has 14 residues. Germline V gives CDR1 SGHAT, CDR2 FQDESV (reference sequence). V was shortened by 5 bases and J by 0 bases, with 9 bases between the two germline ends.

This clonotype was seen repeatedly, ten times or more. The CDR3 reads CASSQSGGQETQYF. The CDR3 nucleotides read TGTGCCAGCAGCCAATCTGGTGGTCAAGAGACCCAGTACTTC. The chain joins TRBV16 to TRBJ2-5, with D unclear. V was pared by 0 bases and J by 2 bases, with 7 bases between. Germline lookup yields CDR1 KGHSY and CDR2 FQNENV. This CDR3 has 14 amino acids.

This clonotype was detected ten times or more. The V gene is TRBV6-1, the J gene TRBJ2-2, with D perhaps matching TRBD1 or TRBD2 (5 bases each). The germline V and J ends were trimmed by 6 bases and 6 bases, with 11 bases remaining between them. Germline CDR1 MNHNS, CDR2 SASEGT. The length of the CDR3 is 13 residues. Here the CDR3 reads CASSDGASGELFF. DNA of the CDR3: TGTGCCAGCAGCGACGGGGCCTCCGGGGAGCTGTTTTTT.

This clonotype has ten or more counts. V is TRBV20-1 and J is TRBJ2-5, with 8 bases that match TRBD2. The germline V gene encodes CDR1 DFQATT and CDR2 SNEGSKA (reference sequence). This CDR3 is 12 amino acids long. Trimming at V came to 6 bases and at J to 7 bases, leaving 7 bases not matched to a gene. CDR3 region: CSAKGLDVTQYF. CDR3 sequence (DNA): TGCAGTGCGAAGGGACTAGATGTGACCCAGTACTTC.

This clonotype was seen many times. The chain joins TRBV6-5 to TRBJ1-1; D not certain. V was clipped by 1 base and J by 7 bases, with 4 bases between them. The CDR3 is made up of 11 amino acids. Germline V gene sequence: CDR1 MNHEY, CDR2 SVGAGI. The CDR3 spells CASSYYSEAFF. DNA of the CDR3: TGTGCCAGCAGTTACTACAGTGAAGCTTTCTTT.

This clonotype was observed at least ten times. This sequence joins TRBV20-1 and TRBJ2-4; D may be TRBD1 (5 bases). Germline V gene sequence: CDR1 DFQATT, CDR2 SNEGSKA (reference sequence). CDR3 length: 13 amino acids. The ends were cut back, 3 bases at V and 7 bases at J, with 13 bases in the middle. CDR3 DNA: TGCAGTGCTAGGGGGCAGGGTGGTAACATTCAGTACTTC. Residues: CSARGQGGNIQYF.

This clonotype occurred many times. The CDR3 DNA is TGCGCCAGCAGCCAGGGGATTAGCAATCAGCCCCAGCATTTT. Translation gives CASSQGISNQPQHF. V gene TRBV4-1 combines with J gene TRBJ1-5; the D is unclear. Trimming pared 3 bases from V and 0 bases from J, leaving 6 bases between. This CDR3 has 14 amino acids. The V gene's germline CDR1 is MGHRA and CDR2 YSYEKL.

This clonotype was counted between two and nine times. J is TRBJ2-3 and V is TRBV28, with a weak D call TRBD1 (6 bases). The germline CDR1 and CDR2 sequences are MDHEN and SYDVKM. The CDR3 extends over 15 amino acids. V was cut by 6 bases and J by 6 bases, with 19 bases left in between. The CDR3 region is CASRNEQGSGDTQYF. The CDR3 nucleotides are TGTGCCAGCAGAAATGAACAGGGATCCGGGGATACGCAGTATTTT.

The chain employs TRBV6-2 or TRBV6-3 and TRBJ2-7; D perhaps matches TRBD1 (8 bases). With 6 bases removed from V and 1 base from J, the gap between germline ends came to 16 bases. The CDR3 length is 15 residues. CDR1 and CDR2 from the germline V gene are MNHEY and SVGEGT. The CDR3 DNA is TGTGCCAGCAGGACAGGGGCACTAGCGTCCTACGAGCAGTACTTC. Translating gives CASRTGALASYEQYF.

This clonotype has a single count. V and J are TRBV3-1 and TRBJ1-1; a weak D match, TRBD1 (5 bases). Trimming took off 6 bases at V and 7 bases at J, with 12 bases between the two ends. Per the germline V gene, CDR1 is LGHDT and CDR2 is YNNKEL (reference sequence). This CDR3 spans 12 amino acids. CDR3 protein: CASSRGGGEAFF. CDR3 nucleotides: TGTGCCAGCAGTCGCGGCGGGGGTGAAGCTTTCTTT.

This clonotype has only a few counts. This may stem from a read error, because a much larger clone lies one nucleotide away. The J gene is TRBJ2-1, the V gene TRBV12-3 or TRBV12-4; TRBD2 aligns across 8 bases. The CDR3 runs 13 residues. V lost 5 bases and J lost 13; bases outside the gene matches: 10. The CDR3 DNA follows: TGTGCCAGCAGTGTGGACGGGGGGGGAGGTCAGTTCTTC. Translating it yields CASSVDGGGGQFF.